Each of the 28 T cell receptor beta chains below was sequenced from the same sample in a study of OX40 agonist ivuxolimab in advanced cancers. Clones were read by immunoSEQ multiplex PCR, and TCRdb kept only the in-frame ones, dropping some. The profile shows about 160,000 clones, approximately 94% of them singletons. This specimen consisted of CD4+ or CD8+ T cells sorted from blood, obtained in a trial of the OX40 agonist ivuxolimab. These receptors originate from an adult with an advanced solid tumor such as melanoma, head and neck, liver or kidney cancer.

The chain couples TRBV11-2 to TRBJ1-5; D unclear. Germline lookup yields CDR1 SGHAT and CDR2 FQNNGV. The CDR3 has 15 residues. The V and J ends lost 3 bases and 0 bases respectively, with 9 bases between them. DNA for the CDR3: TGTGCCAGCAGCTTTTCCGTGGGTAGCAATCAGCCCCAGCATTTT. It yields the protein CASSFSVGSNQPQHF.

This clone showed up just a few times. V gene TRBV6-5 combines with J gene TRBJ2-2, with D possibly TRBD1 on 5 matching bases. CDR1 is MNHEY and CDR2 is SVGAGI in the germline V gene. V was pared by 0 bases and J by 7 bases, with 12 bases between. The length of the CDR3 is 15 residues. CDR3 protein: CASSYSPGLGGELFF. The CDR3 nucleotides are TGTGCCAGCAGTTACTCGCCAGGGTTGGGCGGGGAGCTGTTTTTT.

Details on this clone: Within the sample, other DNA sequences also encode this same CDR3. The chain joins TRBV6-1 to TRBJ1-5; D is perhaps TRBD1 (6 bases). Germline V gene sequence: CDR1 MNHNS, CDR2 SASEGT. The CDR3 is 15 amino acids. V lost 0 bases and J lost 1, with 7 bases in between. CDR3 sequence reads: CASSEAGGSNQPQHF. CDR3 DNA sequence: TGTGCCAGCAGTGAAGCAGGGGGGAGCAATCAGCCCCAGCATTTT.

The chain links TRBV9 to TRBJ1-2; 10 bases align to TRBD1. This CDR3 has 13 residues. CDR1 is SGDLS, CDR2 YYNGEE, per germline. V shed 3 bases, J shed 5 bases, and the junction held 1 base outside the gene matches. CDR3: CASSGTGGYGYTF. The CDR3 bases are TGTGCCAGCAGCGGGACAGGGGGATATGGCTACACCTTC.

The CDR3 DNA reads as TGTGCCAGCAGCGTAGGTAGGGCGACTAATGAAAAACTGTTTTTT. Protein sequence: CASSVGRATNEKLFF. The V call is TRBV9, the J call TRBJ1-4; no firm D call. Germline assignment: CDR1 SGDLS and CDR2 YYNGEE. The CDR3 consists of 15 residues. V dropped 0 bases and J dropped 2 bases, with 8 bases sitting between them.

This clone has only one observation. The V and J genes are TRBV7-3 and TRBJ2-5; D is ambiguous. CDR1 is SGHTA, CDR2 FQGTGA, per germline. The CDR3 is 13 amino acids. With 0 bases removed from V and 4 bases from J, the gap between germline ends came to 6 bases. The CDR3 DNA follows: TGTGCCAGCAGCTTAACCTCGAGAGAGACCCAGTACTTC. This encodes CASSLTSRETQYF.

The J gene is TRBJ2-5, the V gene TRBV7-2; 7 positions agree with TRBD2. The V gene end was trimmed by 1 base and the J gene end by 5 bases; junction bases not matched to a gene: 7. CDR3 length equals 15 residues. Germline values: CDR1 SGHTA, CDR2 FQGNSA. The CDR3 loop reads CASSLVPGGVETQYF. Written as DNA, the CDR3 is TGTGCCAGCAGCTTAGTTCCGGGGGGTGTGGAGACCCAGTACTTC.

This clone was seen once. V usage is TRBV11-3 and J usage is TRBJ2-6; the match to TRBD1 covers 10 bases. In germline, CDR1 is SGHNT, CDR2 YENEEA. This CDR3 is 17 amino acids long. V lost 5 bases and J lost 9; bases outside the gene matches: 13. The CDR3 sequence: CASSPGQGGYLGNVLTF. The CDR3 DNA follows: TGTGCCAGCAGCCCCGGACAGGGGGGATATTTAGGCAACGTCCTGACTTTC.

This clone came up once. This chain connects TRBV7-9 to TRBJ2-1, with 8 nucleotides matching TRBD2. Germline V lookup: CDR1 SEHNR, CDR2 FQNEAQ (reference sequence). After removal of 5 bases from V and 6 bases from J, the junction contained 9 bases not matched to a gene. This CDR3 contains 15 residues. This CDR3 is CASSHSGRALNEQFF. As DNA, the CDR3 is TGTGCCAGCAGCCACTCCGGGAGGGCCCTCAATGAGCAGTTCTTC.

The gene calls are TRBV18 and TRBJ2-7; perhaps TRBD1 as D (5 bases). The V and J ends lost 8 bases and 4 bases respectively, with 12 bases between them. Germline CDR1 reads KGHSH; CDR2 reads LQKENI. This CDR3 comprises 12 residues. In nucleotides, the CDR3 is TGTGCCAGCCATCGAGACAGTTACGAGCAGTACTTC. It specifies CASHRDSYEQYF. The full variable domain, rest sourced from reference TRBV18 and TRBJ2-7, is NAGVMQNPRHLVRRRGQEARLRCSPMKGHSHVYWYRQLPEEGLKFMVYLQKENIIDESGMPKERFSAEFPKEGPSILRIQQVVRGDSAAYFCASHRDSYEQYFGPGTRLTVT.

The J gene is TRBJ1-4, the V gene TRBV4-3; tentatively, D is TRBD1 (5 bases). The CDR3 consists of 16 residues. Trimming took 4 bases from V and 6 from J, leaving 18 bases between them. Germline V gives CDR1 LGHNA, CDR2 YSLEER. The chain's CDR3 is CASSPNPTVTDEKLFF. CDR3 coding DNA: TGCGCCAGCAGCCCAAATCCGACAGTTACCGATGAAAAACTGTTTTTT.

The V and J genes are TRBV9 and TRBJ2-3; 8 bases are shared with TRBD1. Trimming cost V 4 bases and J 7 bases; bases outside gene matches: 2. Germline V gives CDR1 SGDLS, CDR2 YYNGEE. This CDR3 spans 12 amino acids. Here the CDR3 reads CASSTGGNTQYF. CDR3 bases: TGTGCCAGCAGCACAGGGGGGAATACGCAGTATTTT.

This chain connects TRBV27 to TRBJ1-2; D remains unclear. Deletions cut 6 bases from V and 1 base from J, with 9 bases between. The CDR3 loop spans 13 amino acids. CDR1 is MNHEY, CDR2 SMNVEV, per germline (reference sequence). CDR3 nucleotide sequence: TGTGCCAGCAGCCCAAACAGTAACTATGGCTACACCTTC. Protein: CASSPNSNYGYTF.

This sequence joins TRBV10-3 and TRBJ1-2; D is ambiguous. CDR1 ENHRY and CDR2 SYGVKD come from the germline V gene. The CDR3 contains 12 residues. V was pared by 4 bases and J by 7 bases, with 10 bases between. The CDR3 bases are TGTGCCATCAGTGTACAGCAGAGTGGCTACACCTTC. It yields the protein CAISVQQSGYTF.

With respect to this clone: Other DNA sequences in this specimen translate into the identical CDR3. The V call is TRBV7-2, the J call TRBJ1-5; D is ambiguous. The germline V gene has CDR1 SGHTA and CDR2 FQGNSA. The V end was cut by 3 bases, the J end by 6 bases, with 12 bases between. The CDR3 spans 14 residues. The CDR3 sequence: CASSFDEGRQPQHF. In DNA form, the CDR3 reads TGTGCCAGCAGCTTTGACGAGGGTCGTCAGCCCCAGCATTTT. Supplemented by reference TRBV7-2 and TRBJ1-5, the full variable domain reads GAGVSQSPSNKVTEKGKDVELRCDPISGHTALYWYRQSLGQGLEFLIYFQGNSAPDKSGLPSDRFSAERTGGSVSTLTIQRTQQEDSAVYLCASSFDEGRQPQHFGDGTRLSIL.

The chain joins TRBV6-6 to TRBJ2-7, with a tentative D call TRBD2 (5 bases). V was clipped by 2 bases and J by 3 bases, with 11 bases between them. There are 14 residues in the CDR3. CDR1 and CDR2 (germline): MNHNY, SVGAGI (reference sequence). In DNA, the CDR3 is TGTGCCAGCAGTTACCCTGCCCGGGGCTACGAGCAGTACTTC. This sequence encodes CASSYPARGYEQYF.

The chain has TRBV5-1 and TRBJ2-1, with unresolved D. Per germline, CDR1 SGHRS and CDR2 YFSETQ. The CDR3 contains 13 residues. V gave up 2 bases and J gave up 0 bases, with 3 bases separating them. Here the CDR3 DNA reads TGCGCCAGCAGCTTCTACTCCTACAATGAGCAGTTCTTC. Its translation is CASSFYSYNEQFF.

This chain connects TRBV28 to TRBJ2-2; 9 nucleotides align to TRBD1. The germline gives CDR1 MDHEN, CDR2 SYDVKM. With V trimmed by 5 bases and J by 6 bases, 16 bases remained unmatched. The CDR3 has 18 amino acids. CDR3 loop: CASSVGTGRFVRPGELFF. For the CDR3, the DNA is TGTGCCAGCAGTGTGGGGACAGGGCGGTTTGTTAGACCCGGGGAGCTGTTTTTT.

The J gene is TRBJ1-4, the V gene TRBV5-1, with a possible D match to TRBD1 (5 bases). Germline CDR1 reads SGHRS; CDR2 reads YFSETQ. V was pared by 4 bases and J by 7 bases, with 17 bases between. This CDR3 is built from 15 residues. CDR3 nucleotide sequence: TGCGCCAGCAGCCCGGTGGCAGGGTTGGCTGAAAAACTGTTTTTT. This codes for CASSPVAGLAEKLFF.

This clone was seen only a few times. The same CDR3 arises from other DNA sequences in this sample as well. The genes are TRBV6-5 and TRBJ1-5; 9 bases fit TRBD1. Germline loops: CDR1 MNHEY, CDR2 SVGAGI. The CDR3 runs to 15 residues. Germline trimming cut 6 bases from V and 0 bases from J; bases unmatched to any gene: 3. The DNA of the CDR3 is TGTGCCAGCAGCTCGGGACAGGGTAGCAATCAGCCCCAGCATTTT. This encodes CASSSGQGSNQPQHF.

The rearrangement uses TRBV7-9 and TRBJ1-1; TRBD1 agrees at 7 bases. The CDR3 spans 14 residues. V shed 3 bases and J 4 bases; nucleotides not matched to a gene: 5. The V gene's germline CDR1 is SEHNR and CDR2 FQNEAQ (reference sequence). CDR3 bases: TGTGCCAGCAGCTTTACAGGGGAGGGCACTGAAGCTTTCTTT. Amino acid sequence: CASSFTGEGTEAFF.

The rearrangement links TRBV19 to TRBJ1-4; D gene uncertain. Per germline, CDR1 LNHDA and CDR2 SQIVND (reference sequence). Between the trimmed V and J ends, which lost 5 bases and 6 bases, there was a span of 4 bases. The CDR3 has 11 residues. The CDR3 DNA follows: TGTGCCAGTAGTTCTTATGAAAAACTGTTTTTT. Translated, it gives CASSSYEKLFF.

The chain carries TRBV18 and TRBJ2-7; a possible D gene is TRBD1 (5 bases). CDR3 size: 14 residues. Trimming pared 1 base from V and 3 bases from J, leaving 10 bases between. Germline V gives CDR1 KGHSH, CDR2 LQKENI. CDR3 DNA sequence: TGTGCCAGCTCACCACAAGGGGTAAACTACGAGCAGTACTTC. It specifies CASSPQGVNYEQYF.

This chain connects TRBV7-2 to TRBJ2-1, with 8 bases identical to TRBD1. V trimming: 3 bases; J trimming: 6 bases; junction bases outside the gene matches: 16. The CDR3 totals 18 residues. Germline V gene lookup returns CDR1 SGHTA and CDR2 FQGNSA. DNA for the CDR3: TGTGCCAGCAGCTTTAGGCAAGCCGGGACAGGAGGGTTCAATGAGCAGTTCTTC. This translates into CASSFRQAGTGGFNEQFF.

This chain joins TRBV15 and TRBJ2-3, with a possible D match to TRBD2 (6 bases). The ends were cut back, 4 bases at V and 2 bases at J, with 10 bases in the middle. This CDR3 region has 14 residues. Germline CDR1 reads LNHNV; CDR2 reads YYDKDF (reference sequence). CDR3 sequence (DNA): TGTGCCACCAGCACAAGGGACTCCACAGATACGCAGTATTTT. Its translation is CATSTRDSTDTQYF.

CDR3 DNA sequence: TGTGCCAGCAGCTTTGACAGGAACACTGAAGCTTTCTTT. Translating it yields CASSFDRNTEAFF. The rearrangement links TRBV5-5 to TRBJ1-1; a weak D match, TRBD1 (5 bases). The germline V gene has CDR1 SGHKS and CDR2 YYEKEE (reference sequence). Between the trimmed V and J ends, which lost 2 bases and 1 base, there was a span of 6 bases. The CDR3 totals 13 residues.

The rearrangement uses TRBV7-3 and TRBJ1-1; D is unresolved. The CDR3 is 13 residues long. V shed 1 base and J shed 8 bases, with 11 bases lying between them. CDR1 and CDR2 from the germline V gene are SGHTA and FQGTGA. The CDR3 DNA sequence: TGTGCCAGCAGCTTAATTGAACAGACAGAAGCTTTCTTT. Translation: CASSLIEQTEAFF.

The chain uses TRBV6-1 and TRBJ2-7; TRBD1 aligns across 7 bases. This CDR3 region has 16 residues. With 4 bases clipped from V and 2 bases from J, the junction kept 11 bases outside the gene matches. Germline CDR1 reads MNHNS; CDR2 reads SASEGT. CDR3 nucleotide sequence: TGTGCCAGCAGTGCAGGGGGTGGTGGCAGCCCCTACGAGCAGTACTTC. It is translated as CASSAGGGGSPYEQYF.